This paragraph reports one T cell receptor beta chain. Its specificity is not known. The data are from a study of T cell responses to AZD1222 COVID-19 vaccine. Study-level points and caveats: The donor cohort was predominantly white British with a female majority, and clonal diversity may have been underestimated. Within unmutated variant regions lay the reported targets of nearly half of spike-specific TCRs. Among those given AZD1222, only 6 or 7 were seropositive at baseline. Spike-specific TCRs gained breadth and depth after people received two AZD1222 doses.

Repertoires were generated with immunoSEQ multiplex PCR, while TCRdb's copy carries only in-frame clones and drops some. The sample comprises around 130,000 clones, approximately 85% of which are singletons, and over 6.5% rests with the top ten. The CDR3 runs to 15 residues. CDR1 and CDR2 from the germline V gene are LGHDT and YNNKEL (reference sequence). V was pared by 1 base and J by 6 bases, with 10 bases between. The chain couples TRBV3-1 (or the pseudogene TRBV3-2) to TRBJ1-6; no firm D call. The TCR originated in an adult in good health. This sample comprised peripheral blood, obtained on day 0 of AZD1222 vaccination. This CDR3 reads CASSQGESSNSPLHF. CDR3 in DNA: TGTGCCAGCAGCCAAGGTGAGAGCAGTAATTCACCCCTCCACTTT.